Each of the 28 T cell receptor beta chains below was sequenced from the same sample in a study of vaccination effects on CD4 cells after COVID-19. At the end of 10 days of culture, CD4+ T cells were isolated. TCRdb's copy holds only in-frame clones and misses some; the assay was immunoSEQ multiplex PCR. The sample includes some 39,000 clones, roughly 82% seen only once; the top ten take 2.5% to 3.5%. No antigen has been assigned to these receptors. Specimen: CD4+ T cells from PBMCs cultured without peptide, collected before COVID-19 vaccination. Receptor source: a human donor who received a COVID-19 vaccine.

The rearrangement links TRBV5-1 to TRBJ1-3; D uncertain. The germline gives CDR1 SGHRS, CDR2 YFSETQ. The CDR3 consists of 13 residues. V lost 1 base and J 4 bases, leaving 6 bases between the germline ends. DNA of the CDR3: TGCGCCAGCAGCTTGACGGAGGGAAACACCATATATTTT. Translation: CASSLTEGNTIYF.

CDR3 protein: CASSLRGKAGNTIYF. For the CDR3, the DNA is TGTGCCAGCAGTTTACGGGGAAAGGCTGGAAACACCATATATTTT. This rearrangement joins TRBV27 to TRBJ1-3; D not certain. Between the trimmed V and J ends, which lost 2 bases and 2 bases, there was a span of 10 bases. From germline, CDR1 is MNHEY and CDR2 SMNVEV (reference sequence). This CDR3 is built from 15 residues.

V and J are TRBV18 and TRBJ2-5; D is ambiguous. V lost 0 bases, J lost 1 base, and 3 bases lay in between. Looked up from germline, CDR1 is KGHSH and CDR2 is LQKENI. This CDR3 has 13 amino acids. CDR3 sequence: CASSPPVQETQYF. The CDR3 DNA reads TGTGCCAGCTCACCACCCGTCCAAGAGACCCAGTACTTC.

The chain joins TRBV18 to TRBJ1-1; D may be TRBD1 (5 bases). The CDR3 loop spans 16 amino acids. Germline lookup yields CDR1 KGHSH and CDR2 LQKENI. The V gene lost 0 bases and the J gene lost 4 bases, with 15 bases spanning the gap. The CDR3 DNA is TGTGCCAGCTCACCACCGAATTTAGGGGCACGCACTGAAGCTTTCTTT. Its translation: CASSPPNLGARTEAFF.

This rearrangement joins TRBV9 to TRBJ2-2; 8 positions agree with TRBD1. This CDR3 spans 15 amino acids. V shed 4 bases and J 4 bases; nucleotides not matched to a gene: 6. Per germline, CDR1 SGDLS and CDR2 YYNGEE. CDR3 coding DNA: TGTGCCAGCAGCCCCCAGGGGGCGTCCACCGGGGAGCTGTTTTTT. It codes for CASSPQGASTGELFF.

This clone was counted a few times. The CDR3 bases are TGTGCTAGTGCTCAGGCAGATACGCAGTATTTT. Amino acids: CASAQADTQYF. The chain uses TRBV12-5 and TRBJ2-3, with D uncertain. Trimming removed 7 bases from V and 4 bases from J, with 6 bases in between. The CDR3 sequence is 11 residues long. In germline, CDR1 is LGHNT, CDR2 FRNRAP.

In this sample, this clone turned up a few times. The CDR3 DNA is TGTGCCAGCAGTGAAAGTGGACGCACAGGGCTGCCCCAGCATTTT. Translation: CASSESGRTGLPQHF. The J gene is TRBJ1-5, the V gene TRBV2; a possible D gene is TRBD1 (6 bases). Germline CDR1 is SNHLY and CDR2 is FYNNEI. With 2 bases removed from V and 9 bases from J, the gap between germline ends came to 17 bases. The CDR3 runs to 15 residues.

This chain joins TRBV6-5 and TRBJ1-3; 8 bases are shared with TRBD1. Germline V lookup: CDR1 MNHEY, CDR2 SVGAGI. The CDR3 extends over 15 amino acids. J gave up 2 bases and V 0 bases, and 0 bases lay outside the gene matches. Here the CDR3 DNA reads TGTGCCAGCAGTTACTCGACAGGGGCTGGAAACACCATATATTTT. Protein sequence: CASSYSTGAGNTIYF.

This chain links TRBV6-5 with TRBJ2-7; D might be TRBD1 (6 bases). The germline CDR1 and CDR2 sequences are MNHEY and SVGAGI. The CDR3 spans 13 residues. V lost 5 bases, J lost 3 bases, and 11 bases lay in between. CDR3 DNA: TGTGCCAGCAGTAAGGGACATAACTACGAGCAGTACGTC. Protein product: CASSKGHNYEQYV.

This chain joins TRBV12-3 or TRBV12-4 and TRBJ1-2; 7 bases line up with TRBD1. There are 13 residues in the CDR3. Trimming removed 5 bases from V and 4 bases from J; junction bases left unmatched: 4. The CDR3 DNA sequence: TGTGCCAGCAGTCCCACAGGGGCCTATGGCTACACCTTC. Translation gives CASSPTGAYGYTF.

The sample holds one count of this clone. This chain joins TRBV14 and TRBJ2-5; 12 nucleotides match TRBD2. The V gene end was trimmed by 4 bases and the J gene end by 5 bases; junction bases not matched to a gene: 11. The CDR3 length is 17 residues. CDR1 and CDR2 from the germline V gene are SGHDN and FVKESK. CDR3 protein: CASSLGVLAGGRETQYF. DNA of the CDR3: TGTGCCAGCAGCCTGGGGGTACTAGCGGGGGGCCGGGAGACCCAGTACTTC.

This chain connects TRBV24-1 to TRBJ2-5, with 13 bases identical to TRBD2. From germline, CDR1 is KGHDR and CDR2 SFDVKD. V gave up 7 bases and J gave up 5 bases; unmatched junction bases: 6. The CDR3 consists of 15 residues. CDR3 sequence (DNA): TGTGCCACCAGCGGGACTAGCGGGGCAGGGGAGACCCAGTACTTC. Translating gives CATSGTSGAGETQYF.

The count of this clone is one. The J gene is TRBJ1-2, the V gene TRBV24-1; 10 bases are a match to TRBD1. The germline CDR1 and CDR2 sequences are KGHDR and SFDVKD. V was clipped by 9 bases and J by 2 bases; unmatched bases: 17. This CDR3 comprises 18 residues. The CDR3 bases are TGTGCCACCCCCGTAAACCAGGGACAGGGGAGGTCGAACTATGGCTACACCTTC. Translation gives CATPVNQGQGRSNYGYTF.

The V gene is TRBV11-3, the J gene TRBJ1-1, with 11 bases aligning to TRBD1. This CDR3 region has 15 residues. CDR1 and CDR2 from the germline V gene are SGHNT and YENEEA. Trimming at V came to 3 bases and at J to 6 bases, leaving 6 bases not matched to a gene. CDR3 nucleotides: TGTGCCAGCAGCTTCTGGACAGGGGGCAAGGCTGAAGCTTTCTTT. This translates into CASSFWTGGKAEAFF.

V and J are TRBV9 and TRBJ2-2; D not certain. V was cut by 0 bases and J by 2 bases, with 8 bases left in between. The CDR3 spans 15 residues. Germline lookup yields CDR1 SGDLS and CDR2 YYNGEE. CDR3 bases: TGTGCCAGCAGCGTAGGGGCGGCTAACACCGGGGAGCTGTTTTTT. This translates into CASSVGAANTGELFF.

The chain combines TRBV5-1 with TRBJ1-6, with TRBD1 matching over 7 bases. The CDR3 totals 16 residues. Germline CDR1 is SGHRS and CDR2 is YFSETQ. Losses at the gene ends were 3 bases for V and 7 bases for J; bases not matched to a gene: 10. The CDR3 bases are TGCGCCAGCAGCTATAGGGGGCAGGGGGAAAATTCACCCCTCCACTTT. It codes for CASSYRGQGENSPLHF.

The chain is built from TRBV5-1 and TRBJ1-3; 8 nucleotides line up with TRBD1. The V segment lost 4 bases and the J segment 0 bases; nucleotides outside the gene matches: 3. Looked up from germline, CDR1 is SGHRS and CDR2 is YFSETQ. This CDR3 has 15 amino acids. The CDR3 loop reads CASSSDRGSGNTIYF. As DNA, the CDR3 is TGCGCCAGCAGCAGCGACAGGGGCTCTGGAAACACCATATATTTT.

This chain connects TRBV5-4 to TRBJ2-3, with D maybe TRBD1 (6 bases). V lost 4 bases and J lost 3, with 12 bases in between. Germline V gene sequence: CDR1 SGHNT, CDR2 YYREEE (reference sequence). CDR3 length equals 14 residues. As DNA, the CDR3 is TGTGCCAGCAGCCGGAGGACAGAGACAGATACGCAGTATTTT. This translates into CASSRRTETDTQYF.

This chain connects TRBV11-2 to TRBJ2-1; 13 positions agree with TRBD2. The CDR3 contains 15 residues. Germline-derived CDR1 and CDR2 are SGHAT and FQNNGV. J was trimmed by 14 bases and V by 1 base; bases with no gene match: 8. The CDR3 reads CASSLGLAGGQSEFF. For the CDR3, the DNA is TGTGCCAGCAGCTTAGGACTAGCGGGGGGACAATCGGAGTTCTTC.

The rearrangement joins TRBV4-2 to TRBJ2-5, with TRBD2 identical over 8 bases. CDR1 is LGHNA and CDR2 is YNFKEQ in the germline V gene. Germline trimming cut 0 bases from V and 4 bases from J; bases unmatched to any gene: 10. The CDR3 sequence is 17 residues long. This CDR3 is CASSQDPSGGRRETQYF. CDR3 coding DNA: TGTGCCAGCAGCCAAGACCCTTCGGGGGGGCGACGAGAGACCCAGTACTTC.

The DNA of the CDR3 is TGTGCCAGCGCACCCCTAGCAAAGGCTAATGAGCAGTTCTTC. Encoded protein: CASAPLAKANEQFF. This chain joins TRBV3-1 (or the pseudogene TRBV3-2) and TRBJ2-1, with D maybe TRBD2 (5 bases). The V and J ends lost 8 bases and 7 bases respectively, with 18 bases between them. In germline, CDR1 is LGHDT, CDR2 YNNKEL (reference sequence). This CDR3 has 14 amino acids.

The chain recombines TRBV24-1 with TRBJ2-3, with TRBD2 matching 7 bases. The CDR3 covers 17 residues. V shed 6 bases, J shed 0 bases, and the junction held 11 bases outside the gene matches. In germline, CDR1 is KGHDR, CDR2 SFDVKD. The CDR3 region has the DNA TGTGCCACCAGTCAACCTCCTAGCGGCCCTAGCACAGATACGCAGTATTTT. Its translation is CATSQPPSGPSTDTQYF.

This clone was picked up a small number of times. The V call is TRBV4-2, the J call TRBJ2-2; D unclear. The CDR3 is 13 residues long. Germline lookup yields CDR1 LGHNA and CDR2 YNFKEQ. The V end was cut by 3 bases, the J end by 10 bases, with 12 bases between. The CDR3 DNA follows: TGTGCCAGCAGCCACACGGCCCTGGAGGAGCTGTTTTTT. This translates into CASSHTALEELFF.

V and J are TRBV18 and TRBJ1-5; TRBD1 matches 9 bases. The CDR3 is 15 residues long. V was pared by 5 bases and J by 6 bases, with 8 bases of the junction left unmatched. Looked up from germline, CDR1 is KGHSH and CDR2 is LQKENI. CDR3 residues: CASSGTGQGFQPQHF. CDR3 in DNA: TGTGCCAGCTCAGGCACGGGACAGGGATTTCAGCCCCAGCATTTT.

The CDR3 nucleotides read TGTGCCAGCTCACCAACGGCTCTTGAGCAGTTCTTC. Translation gives CASSPTALEQFF. The rearrangement uses TRBV18 and TRBJ2-1; no definite D call. The V end was cut by 2 bases, the J end by 9 bases, with 8 bases between. Per the germline V gene, CDR1 is KGHSH and CDR2 is LQKENI. This CDR3 is built from 12 residues.

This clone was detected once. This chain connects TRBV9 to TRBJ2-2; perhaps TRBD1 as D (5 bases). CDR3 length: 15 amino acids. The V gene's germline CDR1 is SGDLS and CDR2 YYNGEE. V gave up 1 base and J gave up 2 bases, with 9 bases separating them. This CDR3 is CASSVRGPNTGELFF. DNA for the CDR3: TGTGCCAGCAGCGTAAGGGGCCCCAACACCGGGGAGCTGTTTTTT.

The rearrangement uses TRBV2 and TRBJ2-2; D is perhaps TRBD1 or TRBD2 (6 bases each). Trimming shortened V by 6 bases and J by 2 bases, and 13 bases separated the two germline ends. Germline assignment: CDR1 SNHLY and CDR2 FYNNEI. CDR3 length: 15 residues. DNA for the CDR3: TGTGCCAGCAGCCGGGGGCAGGGAAACACCGGGGAGCTGTTTTTT. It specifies CASSRGQGNTGELFF. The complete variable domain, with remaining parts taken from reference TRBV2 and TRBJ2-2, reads EPEVTQTPSHQVTQMGQEVILRCVPISNHLYFYWYRQILGQKVEFLVSFYNNEISEKSEIFDDQFSVERPDGSNFTLKIRSTKLEDSAMYFCASSRGQGNTGELFFGEGSRLTVL.

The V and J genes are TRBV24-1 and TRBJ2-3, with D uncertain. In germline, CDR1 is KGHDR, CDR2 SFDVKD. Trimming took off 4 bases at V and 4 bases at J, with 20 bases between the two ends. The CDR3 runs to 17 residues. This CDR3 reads CATSDAIGMGPADTQYF. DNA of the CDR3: TGTGCCACCAGTGACGCCATAGGAATGGGCCCGGCAGATACGCAGTATTTT.